These 17 T cell receptor beta chains came from one sample sequenced in a study of blood T cell repertoires in COVID-19. Sequencing used immunoSEQ multiplex PCR; TCRdb keeps in-frame clones, though not all of them. The sample lists about 140,000 clones; 60% to 80% were seen once. Specimen: PBMCs or T cells enriched from blood (not recorded which). These receptors all stem from a woman in her forties or fifties who had recovered from COVID-19.

This chain uses TRBV6-6 with TRBJ1-1; 10 bases are a match to TRBD1. The CDR3 length is 15 residues. In germline, CDR1 is MNHNY, CDR2 SVGAGI (reference sequence). V dropped 5 bases and J dropped 1; count of bases not matched to a gene: 4. The CDR3: CASSGTGVTNTEAFF. The CDR3 nucleotides read TGTGCCAGCAGTGGGACAGGGGTTACGAACACTGAAGCTTTCTTT.

This clone was detected only once. The chain is built from TRBV5-1 and TRBJ1-1, with 8 bases fitting TRBD1. CDR3 length equals 14 residues. The ends lost 5 bases at V and 3 bases at J; junction bases unmatched: 6. The V gene's germline CDR1 is SGHRS and CDR2 YFSETQ. CDR3: CASSSTGGDTEAFF. CDR3 bases: TGCGCCAGCAGTTCCACAGGGGGAGACACTGAAGCTTTCTTT.

The chain links TRBV30 to TRBJ2-5; D remains unclear. The CDR3 sequence is 11 residues long. Germline CDR1 GTSNPN, CDR2 SVGIG (reference sequence). Trimming shortened V by 0 bases and J by 7 bases, and 6 bases separated the two germline ends. CDR3 bases: TGTGCCTGGAGTGTCGCCGGGACCCAGTACTTC. This codes for CAWSVAGTQYF.

The chain recombines TRBV6-4 with TRBJ2-2; D not resolved. This CDR3 spans 13 amino acids. Per the germline V gene, CDR1 is MRHNA and CDR2 is SNTAGT. V shed 6 bases and J shed 5 bases, with 10 bases lying between them. The CDR3 coding sequence is TGTGCCAGCAGCGAGGTGGTAACCGGGGAGCTGTTTTTT. Its translation: CASSEVVTGELFF.

J is TRBJ2-2 and V is TRBV23-1; a possible D gene is TRBD1 (5 bases). TRBV23-1 is an ORF, with its function uncertain. The CDR3 contains 15 residues. The V end was cut by 11 bases, the J end by 10 bases, with 26 bases between. CDR3 sequence (DNA): TGCGCCCCCACTTGGGTGGGGCCAACGTTTCTGGAGCTGTTTTTT. This gives the protein CAPTWVGPTFLELFF.

The chain combines TRBV7-2 with TRBJ2-1; TRBD2 aligns across 9 bases. The V gene's germline CDR1 is SGHTA and CDR2 FQGNSA. Trimming took 1 base from V and 2 from J; bases not matched to a gene: 0. This CDR3 has 15 residues. The CDR3 DNA follows: TGTGCCAGCAGCTTAGGCGGGGGGGCCTACAATGAGCAGTTCTTC. It encodes CASSLGGGAYNEQFF.

The CDR3 DNA reads TGTGCCAGCAGCTCCTCGGACAGGCACAATGAGCAGTTCTTC. Translating gives CASSSSDRHNEQFF. The V and J genes are TRBV7-2 and TRBJ2-1; TRBD1 matches 7 bases. Looked up from germline, CDR1 is SGHTA and CDR2 is FQGNSA. V trimming: 4 bases; J trimming: 5 bases; junction bases outside the gene matches: 5. This CDR3 comprises 14 residues.

This rearrangement joins TRBV2 to TRBJ2-4; 7 nucleotides agree with TRBD2. V was clipped by 8 bases and J by 9 bases; unmatched bases: 10. CDR3 size: 13 residues. Germline CDR1 and CDR2: SNHLY and FYNNEI. DNA of the CDR3: TGTGCCAGCCTTGGGACTAACCCCAGCATTCAGTACTTC. It encodes CASLGTNPSIQYF.

J is TRBJ2-1 and V is TRBV29-1; possibly TRBD2 for D (6 bases). CDR1 and CDR2 (germline): SQVTM, ANQGSEA. V dropped 5 bases and J dropped 0 bases, with 11 bases sitting between them. The length of the CDR3 is 14 residues. In nucleotides, the CDR3 is TGCAGCGTTAGGAGGGAAAGCTCCTACAATGAGCAGTTCTTC. Its protein is CSVRRESSYNEQFF.

This clone has only a few counts. The chain combines TRBV4-2 with TRBJ2-7, with 9 bases matching TRBD2. Looked up from germline, CDR1 is LGHNA and CDR2 is YNFKEQ. The CDR3 has 16 residues. Losses at the gene ends were 0 bases for V and 1 base for J; bases not matched to a gene: 4. CDR3 coding DNA: TGTGCCAGCAGCCAAGATGTAGCGGGGGAATCCTACGAGCAGTACTTC. Translated, it gives CASSQDVAGESYEQYF.

This clone was counted a few times. The chain has TRBV10-1 and TRBJ1-1, with D possibly matching TRBD1 (5 bases). The CDR3 has 14 residues. CDR1 and CDR2 from the germline V gene are WNHNN and SYGVQD (reference sequence). Trimming left V 5 bases short and J 1 base short, with 11 bases between. The CDR3 reads CASSPGYKNTEAFF. CDR3 coding DNA: TGCGCCAGCAGTCCAGGGTATAAGAACACTGAAGCTTTCTTT.

V and J are TRBV19 and TRBJ2-1, with 8 bases lining up with TRBD2. CDR1 is LNHDA and CDR2 is SQIVND in the germline V gene (reference sequence). This CDR3 has 12 residues. V dropped 9 bases and J dropped 10; count of bases not matched to a gene: 8. The CDR3 bases are TGTGCCAGCGGACTAGCAGATAGGGAGCAGTTCTTC. This encodes CASGLADREQFF.

The chain has TRBV11-2 and TRBJ1-5, with a weak D call TRBD1 (6 bases). Per germline, CDR1 SGHAT and CDR2 FQNNGV. V gave up 4 bases and J gave up 7 bases, with 11 bases separating them. CDR3 length: 13 amino acids. This chain's CDR3 is CASSSTGNQPQHF. Written as DNA, the CDR3 is TGTGCCAGCAGCTCCACAGGGAACCAGCCCCAGCATTTT. Together with reference TRBV11-2 and TRBJ1-5, the CDR3 gives the full variable domain: EAGVAQSPRYKIIEKRQSVAFWCNPISGHATLYWYQQILGQGPKLLIQFQNNGVVDDSQLPKDRFSAERLKGVDSTLKIQPAKLEDSAVYLCASSSTGNQPQHFGDGTRLSIL.

This clone was counted between two and nine times. This rearrangement joins TRBV7-9 to TRBJ2-7; D possibly corresponds to TRBD2 (6 bases). This CDR3 region has 11 residues. Germline loops: CDR1 SEHNR, CDR2 FQNEAQ (reference sequence). The CDR3 DNA sequence: TGTGCGTGGGGGGATCCCTACGAGCAGTACTTC. Amino acid sequence: CAWGDPYEQYF.

The V call is TRBV5-1, the J call TRBJ2-3, with 11 bases aligning to TRBD2. V trimming: 3 bases; J trimming: 5 bases; junction bases outside the gene matches: 8. Germline CDR1 and CDR2: SGHRS and YFSETQ. This CDR3 is 16 amino acids long. CDR3 in DNA: TGCGCCAGCAGCTGGCCTCTAGCGGGAGGTGGAGATACGCAGTATTTT. It translates to CASSWPLAGGGDTQYF. Looking up the rest from reference TRBV5-1 and TRBJ2-3 gives the full variable domain: KAGVTQTPRYLIKTRGQQVTLSCSPISGHRSVSWYQQTPGQGLQFLFEYFSETQRNKGNFPGRFSGRQFSNSRSEMNVSTLELGDSALYLCASSWPLAGGGDTQYFGPGTRLTVL.

The gene calls are TRBV18 and TRBJ1-1, with 7 bases aligning to TRBD1. CDR1 and CDR2 from the germline V gene are KGHSH and LQKENI. The CDR3 consists of 15 residues. Trimming removed 2 bases from V and 0 bases from J; junction bases left unmatched: 3. CDR3 sequence reads: CASSPSGGVNTEAFF. The CDR3 DNA reads TGTGCCAGCTCACCATCAGGGGGAGTGAACACTGAAGCTTTCTTT.

The chain employs TRBV19 and TRBJ2-5; 10 nucleotides line up with TRBD2. The germline gives CDR1 LNHDA, CDR2 SQIVND (reference sequence). This CDR3 has 14 residues. V gave up 3 bases and J gave up 6 bases; unmatched junction bases: 4. CDR3 nucleotide sequence: TGTGCCAGTAGTATCAGCGGGGGGGAGAAGACCCAGTACTTC. Its translation: CASSISGGEKTQYF.